This T cell receptor (beta chain) was retrieved from a study of OX40 agonist ivuxolimab in advanced cancers. Study in general: Three patients, one with hepatocellular carcinoma and two with cutaneous melanoma, achieved partial responses.

CDR1 is KGHSH, CDR2 LQKENI, per germline. The V end was cut by 6 bases, the J end by 10 bases, with 9 bases between. The CDR3 has 11 amino acids. Libraries were prepared by immunoSEQ multiplex PCR; TCRdb keeps only in-frame clonotypes and omits some of them. Of some 58,000 clones listed, more than 85% were seen once; the top ten hold approximately 0.8%. The sample here was CD4+ or CD8+ T cells sorted from blood, taken in a trial of the OX40 agonist ivuxolimab. This clonotype originated in an adult with an advanced solid tumor such as melanoma, head and neck, liver or kidney cancer. The chain has TRBV18 and TRBJ1-4; D ambiguous. The CDR3 region is CASSALGKLFF. The CDR3 DNA sequence: TGTGCCAGCTCGGCGCTAGGAAAACTGTTTTTT.